This TCR beta chain was recorded in a study of breast tumors, draining lymph nodes, adjacent tissues. Study-wide results and limits: Findings are consistent with lymph node origin and intratumoral expansion of most tumor T cells.

This clonotype showed up many times. Its matching antigen is unknown. MiXCR, applied by TCRdb to the multiplex PCR reads, yields one record per CDR3 protein. This table holds approximately 20,000 distinct CDR3 sequences, roughly 50% found once. The V gene's germline CDR1 is SGDLS and CDR2 YYNGEE. V dropped 2 bases and J dropped 3 bases, with 14 bases sitting between them. The CDR3 is 15 amino acids. The sequence was collected from a female donor with breast cancer. Some clones in this sample may be carry-over from other donors' samples. The sequencing input was breast tumor tissue. V is TRBV9 and J is TRBJ1-1; D is ambiguous. In DNA form, the CDR3 reads TGTGCCAGCAGCGTGGACTCCGGGCTGGACACTGAAGCTTTCTTT. This sequence encodes CASSVDSGLDTEAFF.